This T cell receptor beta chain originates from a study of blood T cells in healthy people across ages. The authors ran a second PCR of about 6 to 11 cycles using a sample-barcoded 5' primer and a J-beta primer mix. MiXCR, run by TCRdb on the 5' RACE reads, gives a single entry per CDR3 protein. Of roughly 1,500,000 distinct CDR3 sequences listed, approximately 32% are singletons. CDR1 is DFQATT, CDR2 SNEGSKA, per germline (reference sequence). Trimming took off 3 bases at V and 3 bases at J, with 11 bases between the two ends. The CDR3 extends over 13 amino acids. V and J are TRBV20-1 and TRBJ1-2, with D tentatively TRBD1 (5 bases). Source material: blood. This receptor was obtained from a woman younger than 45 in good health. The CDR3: CSASAREDYGYTF. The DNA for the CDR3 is TGCAGTGCTAGTGCCAGGGAGGACTATGGCTACACCTTC.